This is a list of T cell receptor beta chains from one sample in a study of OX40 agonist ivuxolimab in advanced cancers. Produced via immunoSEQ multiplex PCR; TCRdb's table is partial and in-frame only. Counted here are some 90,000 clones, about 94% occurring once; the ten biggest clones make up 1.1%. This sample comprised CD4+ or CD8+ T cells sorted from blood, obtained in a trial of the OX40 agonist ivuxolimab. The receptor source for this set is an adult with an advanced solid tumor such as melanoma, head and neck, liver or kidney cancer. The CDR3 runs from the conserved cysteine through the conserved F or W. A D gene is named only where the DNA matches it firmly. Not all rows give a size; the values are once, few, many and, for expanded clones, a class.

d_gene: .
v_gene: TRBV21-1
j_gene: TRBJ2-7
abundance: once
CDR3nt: TGTGCCAGCAGCAAAGAAGGGGTCGCGACAAGTAACGAGCAGTACTTC
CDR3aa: CASSKEGVATSNEQYF

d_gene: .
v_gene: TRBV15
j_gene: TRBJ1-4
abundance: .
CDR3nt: TGTGCCACCAGCAGAACAGGGTCAGGTGAAAAACTGTTTTTT
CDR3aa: CATSRTGSGEKLFF

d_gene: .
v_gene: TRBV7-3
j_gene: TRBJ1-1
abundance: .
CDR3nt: TGTGCCAGCAGCGCTTATATGAACACTGAAGCTTTCTTT
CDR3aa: CASSAYMNTEAFF

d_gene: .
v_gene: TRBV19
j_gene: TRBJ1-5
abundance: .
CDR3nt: TGTGCCAGTACCCTGGGCAGCCCCAATCAGCCCCAGCATTTT
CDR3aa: CASTLGSPNQPQHF

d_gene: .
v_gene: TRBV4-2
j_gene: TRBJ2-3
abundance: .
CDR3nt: TGTGCCAGCAGCCCCCGGGGCGGAGCAGATACGCAGTATTTT
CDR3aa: CASSPRGGADTQYF

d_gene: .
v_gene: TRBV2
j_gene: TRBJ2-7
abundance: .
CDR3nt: TGTGCCAGCAGTTATACAGGAGGTTGGCATGAGCAGTACTTC
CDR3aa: CASSYTGGWHEQYF

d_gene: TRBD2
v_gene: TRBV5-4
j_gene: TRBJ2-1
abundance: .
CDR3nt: TGTGCCAGCAGCGCTCCGGGACTAGTATACAATGAGCAGTTCTTC
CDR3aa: CASSAPGLVYNEQFF

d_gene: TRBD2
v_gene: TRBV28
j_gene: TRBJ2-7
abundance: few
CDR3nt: TGTGCCAGCAGTTTAATGGCTAGCGGAAGAACCCCCTTATCCTTC
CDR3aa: CASSLMASGRTPLSF

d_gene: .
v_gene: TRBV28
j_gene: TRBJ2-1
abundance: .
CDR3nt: TGTGCCAGCGATCCTTGGGAGTTCTTC
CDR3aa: CASDPWEFF

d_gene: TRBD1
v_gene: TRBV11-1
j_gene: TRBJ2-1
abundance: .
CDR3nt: TGTGCCAGCAGACCGAATCCGGGACAGGGGGCTTCCTACAATGAGCAGTTCTTC
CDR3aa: CASRPNPGQGASYNEQFF

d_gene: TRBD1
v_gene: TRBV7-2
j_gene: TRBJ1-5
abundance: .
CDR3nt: TGTGCCAGCAGCTTGGGGACAGGTCCACGGAGCAATCAGCCCCAGCATTTT
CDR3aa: CASSLGTGPRSNQPQHF

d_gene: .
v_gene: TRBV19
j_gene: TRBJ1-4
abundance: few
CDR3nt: TGTGCCAGTAGTCCGGCTAGGCGGTCTGAAAAACTGTTTTTT
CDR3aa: CASSPARRSEKLFF

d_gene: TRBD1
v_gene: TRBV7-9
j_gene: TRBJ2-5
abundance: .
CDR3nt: TGTGCCAGCAGCTTCGGGACAGGGGGTGAGCGAGAGACCCAGTACTTC
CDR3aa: CASSFGTGGERETQYF

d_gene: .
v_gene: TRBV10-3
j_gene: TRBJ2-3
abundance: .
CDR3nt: TGTGCCACCTCGCCGGGCACAGATACGCAGTATTTT
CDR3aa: CATSPGTDTQYF

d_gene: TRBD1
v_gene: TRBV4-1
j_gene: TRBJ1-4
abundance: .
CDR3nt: TGCGCCAGCAGCCCCCAGGGAGGGGGCAGGGGAACTAATGAAAAACTGTTTTTT
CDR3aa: CASSPQGGGRGTNEKLFF

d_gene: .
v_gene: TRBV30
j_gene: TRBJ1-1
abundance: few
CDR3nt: TGTGCCTGGAGTGTACAACAGCGAACTGAAGCTTTCTTT
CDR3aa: CAWSVQQRTEAFF

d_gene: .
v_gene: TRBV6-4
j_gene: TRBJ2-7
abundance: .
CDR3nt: TGTGCCGGACTGAATAGGGTCTTGTTGCACGAGCAGTACTTC
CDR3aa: CAGLNRVLLHEQYF

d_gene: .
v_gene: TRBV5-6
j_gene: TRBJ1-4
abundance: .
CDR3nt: TGTGCCAGCAGCCTGAACAGTGCAACTAATGAAAAACTGTTTTTT
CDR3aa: CASSLNSATNEKLFF

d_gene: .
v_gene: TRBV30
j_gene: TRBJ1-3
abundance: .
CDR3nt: TGTGCCTGGAGTGTATTGGAGGGCACCATATATTTT
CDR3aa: CAWSVLEGTIYF

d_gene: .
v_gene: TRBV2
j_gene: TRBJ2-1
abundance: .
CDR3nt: TGTGCCAGCAGTGAATTGGTGGCCCAGGAGCAGTTCTTC
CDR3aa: CASSELVAQEQFF

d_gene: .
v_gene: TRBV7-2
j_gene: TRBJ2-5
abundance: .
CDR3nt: TGTGCCAGCAGCTCTTTGGGACGGGGCGGAATTCACCAAGAGACCCAGTACTTC
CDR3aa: CASSSLGRGGIHQETQYF

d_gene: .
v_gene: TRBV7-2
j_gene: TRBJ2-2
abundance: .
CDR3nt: TGTGCCAGCAGAGGGGGAGGGGTGAACACCGGGGAGCTGTTTTTT
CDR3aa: CASRGGGVNTGELFF

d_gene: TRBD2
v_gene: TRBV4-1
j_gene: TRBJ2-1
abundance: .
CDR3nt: TGCGCCAGCAGCCAAGATCAGACTAGCGTCTTTGAGCAGTTCTTC
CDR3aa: CASSQDQTSVFEQFF

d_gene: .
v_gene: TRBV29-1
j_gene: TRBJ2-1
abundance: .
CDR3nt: TGCAGCGTGAAGGCGTCAGAGGCCTCCTACAATGAGCAGTTCTTC
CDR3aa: CSVKASEASYNEQFF

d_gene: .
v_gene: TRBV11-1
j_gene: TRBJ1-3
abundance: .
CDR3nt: TGTGCCAGCAGCGGCCAGTTATCCTCTGGAAACACCATATATTTT
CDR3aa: CASSGQLSSGNTIYF

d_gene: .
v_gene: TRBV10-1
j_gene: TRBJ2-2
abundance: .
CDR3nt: TGCGCCAGCAGTGGGGTTCCCGCGAACACCGGGGAGCTGTTTTTT
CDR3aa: CASSGVPANTGELFF

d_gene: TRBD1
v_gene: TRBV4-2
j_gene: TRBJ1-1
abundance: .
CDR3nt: TGTGCCAGCAGCCAAATGACAGGGAGCACTGAAGCTTTCTTT
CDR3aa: CASSQMTGSTEAFF

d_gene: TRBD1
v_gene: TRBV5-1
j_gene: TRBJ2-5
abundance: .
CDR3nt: TGCGCCAGCAGCCTCCAGGGGGATTCCCAGTACTTC
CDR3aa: CASSLQGDSQYF

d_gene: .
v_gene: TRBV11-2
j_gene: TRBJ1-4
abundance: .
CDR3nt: TGTGCCAGCAGCTTAGGGATGTCGGGGGAAAAACTGTTTTTT
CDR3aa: CASSLGMSGEKLFF

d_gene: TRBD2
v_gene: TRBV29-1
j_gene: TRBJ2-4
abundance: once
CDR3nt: TGCAGCGTTGAAGGGGGGGGGACTCCCTGGTTAAAAAACATTCAGTACTTC
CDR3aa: CSVEGGGTPWLKNIQYF

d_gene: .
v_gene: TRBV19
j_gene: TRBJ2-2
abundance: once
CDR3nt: TGTGCCAGTAGGATCCCGGGTTCCGGGGAGCTGTTTTTT
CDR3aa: CASRIPGSGELFF

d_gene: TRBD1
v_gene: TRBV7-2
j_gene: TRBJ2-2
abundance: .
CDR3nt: TGTGCCAGCAGCCACAGGGGATTGCGGGAGCTGTTTTTT
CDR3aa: CASSHRGLRELFF

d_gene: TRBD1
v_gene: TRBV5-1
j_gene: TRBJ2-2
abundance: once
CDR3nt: TGCGCCAGCAGCTTGCCGGACAGGGAGGCCGGGGAGCTGTTTTTT
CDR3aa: CASSLPDREAGELFF

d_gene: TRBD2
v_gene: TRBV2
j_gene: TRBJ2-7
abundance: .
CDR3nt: TGTGCCAGCAGCGGAGGGCTAGCGGGCACCGGCGAGCAGTACTTC
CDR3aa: CASSGGLAGTGEQYF

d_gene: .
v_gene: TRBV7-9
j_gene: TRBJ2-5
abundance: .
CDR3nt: TGTGCCAGCAGCTTAGACCGGATCCGAGGAGAGACCCAGTACTTC
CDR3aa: CASSLDRIRGETQYF

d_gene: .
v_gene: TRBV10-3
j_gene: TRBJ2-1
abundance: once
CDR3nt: TGTGCCATCAGTGAATCCCTTGGTTCGGAGGAACAGTTCTTC
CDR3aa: CAISESLGSEEQFF

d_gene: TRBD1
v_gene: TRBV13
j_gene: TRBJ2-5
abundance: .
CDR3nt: TGTGCCAGCAGTGAGGGGGCAGGGGAAGAGACCCAGTACTTC
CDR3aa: CASSEGAGEETQYF

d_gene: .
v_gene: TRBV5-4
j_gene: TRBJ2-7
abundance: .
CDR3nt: TGTGCCAGCAGCCTGGCGGGCGTATACGAGCAGTACTTC
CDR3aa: CASSLAGVYEQYF

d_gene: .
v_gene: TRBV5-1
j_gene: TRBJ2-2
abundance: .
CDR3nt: TGCGCCAGCAGCTTGGAGGGCGGGGAGCTGTTTTTT
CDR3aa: CASSLEGGELFF

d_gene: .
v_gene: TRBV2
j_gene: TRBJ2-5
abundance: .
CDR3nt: TGTGCCAGCAGTGAACAAGAGACCCAGTACTTC
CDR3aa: CASSEQETQYF

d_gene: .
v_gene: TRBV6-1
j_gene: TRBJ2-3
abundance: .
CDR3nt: TGTGCCAGCAGCTTCGGACTGTCTAGCACAGATACGCAGTATTTT
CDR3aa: CASSFGLSSTDTQYF